This passage covers 9 T cell receptor beta chains from one sample sequenced in a study of blood T cells in healthy people across ages. A sample-barcoded 5' primer and a J-beta primer mix were used in a second PCR of roughly 6 to 12 cycles. TCRdb ran MiXCR on the 5' RACE reads and lists one entry per CDR3 protein. The top ten hold about 11% of the sample, which has fewer than 2,000,000 distinct CDR3 sequences, around 35% seen once. The sample comprised blood. These receptor sequences come from a woman between 25 and 40 years old in good health.

In DNA form, the CDR3 reads TGTGCCAGCTCACCACCGGGGGTCGGTGGGCCCTACGAGCAGTACTTC. Translated, it gives CASSPPGVGGPYEQYF. The chain joins TRBV18 to TRBJ2-7, with D perhaps matching TRBD1 or TRBD2 (5 bases each). V gave up 0 bases and J gave up 2 bases, with 14 bases separating them. CDR1 and CDR2 from the germline V gene are KGHSH and LQKENI. The CDR3 contains 16 residues.

This clonotype was counted a few times. V and J are TRBV28 and TRBJ2-7; D unresolved. The CDR3 is 13 amino acids. Germline loops: CDR1 MDHEN, CDR2 SYDVKM. V was clipped by 10 bases and J by 0 bases, with 13 bases between them. The DNA for the CDR3 is TGTGCCACCGCCGGGCCTAACTCCTACGAGCAGTACTTC. Amino acids: CATAGPNSYEQYF.

A note on this clonotype: A read error may explain this, as a much larger clone is one base away. The genes are TRBV2 and TRBJ2-5; no clear D. Near its end, the DNA agrees better with TRBJ2-7, so the J call may be wrong. The germline CDR1 and CDR2 sequences are SNHLY and FYNNEI. The CDR3 covers 12 residues. The CDR3 loop reads CASSEAPHEQYF. The CDR3 DNA reads as TGTGCCAGCAGTGAAGCGCCCCACGAGCAGTACTTC.

The V and J genes are TRBV27 and TRBJ2-7, with D possibly being TRBD2 (5 bases). The germline gives CDR1 MNHEY, CDR2 SMNVEV (reference sequence). This CDR3 contains 15 residues. V was shortened by 0 bases and J by 4 bases, with 13 bases between the two germline ends. The chain's CDR3 is CASSLSSAPGYEQYF. The CDR3 DNA sequence: TGTGCCAGCAGTTTATCATCTGCTCCGGGGTACGAGCAGTACTTC.

The V call is TRBV15, the J call TRBJ2-3, with 8 bases aligning to TRBD2. The germline V gene has CDR1 LNHNV and CDR2 YYDKDF (reference sequence). The CDR3 consists of 16 residues. The V gene end was trimmed by 2 bases and the J gene end by 3 bases; junction bases not matched to a gene: 7. CDR3 coding DNA: TGTGCCACCAGCAGATATAGCGGGATGATGACAGATACGCAGTATTTT. Translating gives CATSRYSGMMTDTQYF.

This clonotype was observed a handful of times. The chain has TRBV5-1 and TRBJ1-2; tentative D call: TRBD1 (6 bases). V was shortened by 0 bases and J by 2 bases, with 11 bases between the two germline ends. CDR1 SGHRS and CDR2 YFSETQ come from the germline V gene. The CDR3 is made up of 15 amino acids. CDR3 loop: CASSLGPGANYGYTF. In DNA form, the CDR3 reads TGCGCCAGCAGCTTGGGTCCAGGGGCCAACTATGGCTACACCTTC. Supplemented by reference TRBV5-1 and TRBJ1-2, the full variable domain reads KAGVTQTPRYLIKTRGQQVTLSCSPISGHRSVSWYQQTPGQGLQFLFEYFSETQRNKGNFPGRFSGRQFSNSRSEMNVSTLELGDSALYLCASSLGPGANYGYTFGSGTRLTVV.

CDR3 amino acids: CASSFLGTSGSYEQYF. DNA of the CDR3: TGTGCCAGCAGTTTCCTAGGGACTAGCGGGAGTTACGAGCAGTACTTC. The chain links TRBV28 to TRBJ2-7; 14 bases agree with TRBD2. The CDR3 runs 16 residues. Looked up from germline, CDR1 is MDHEN and CDR2 is SYDVKM. Trimming removed 3 bases from V and 4 bases from J; junction bases left unmatched: 5. Full variable domain (missing parts from reference TRBV28 and TRBJ2-7): DVKVTQSSRYLVKRTGEKVFLECVQDMDHENMFWYRQDPGLGLRLIYFSYDVKMKEKGDIPEGYSVSREKKERFSLILESASTNQTSMYLCASSFLGTSGSYEQYFGPGTRLTVT.

This clonotype was observed a handful of times. The chain links TRBV20-1 to TRBJ2-7; D not resolved. The germline CDR1 and CDR2 sequences are DFQATT and SNEGSKA (reference sequence). The CDR3 has 11 residues. V lost 0 bases and J 5 bases, leaving 5 bases between the germline ends. CDR3 DNA: TGCAGTGCTAGAGATTCGGACGAGCAGTACTTC. Translated: CSARDSDEQYF.

This sequence joins TRBV12-3 or TRBV12-4 and TRBJ2-3; 8 nucleotides match TRBD2. V was pared by 3 bases and J by 6 bases, with 5 bases of the junction left unmatched. CDR3 size: 14 residues. This CDR3 is CASSFSGAGDTQYF. CDR3 nucleotides: TGTGCCAGCAGTTTTAGCGGGGCCGGGGATACGCAGTATTTT.